These T cell receptor beta chains were read from a single sample in a study of T cells in Graves' hyperthyroidism and ophthalmopathy. A single record per CDR3 protein comes from TCRdb applying MiXCR to the multiplex PCR reads. The sample yields approximately 520,000 distinct CDR3 sequences, about a fifth seen once. The specimen was blood. These receptors all come from a young man with Graves' hyperthyroidism. Both conserved end residues are part of each CDR3. A D gene is named only where the DNA matches it firmly.

cdr3_aa v_call cdr3_length d_call j_call
CASSLDRGYLETQYF TRBV6-5 15 TRBD1 TRBJ2-5
CASSLGGAPDGYTF TRBV5-1 14 . TRBJ1-2
CASSAAGSGNTIYF TRBV2 14 . TRBJ1-3
CASSSRTGILEAQYF TRBV12-3/TRBV12-4 15 TRBD1 TRBJ2-5
CASRWTGLQPQHF TRBV6-1 13 TRBD1 TRBJ1-5
CASSLVQGAQPQHF TRBV12-3/TRBV12-4 14 TRBD1 TRBJ1-5
CASSYSGYRSSSYNSPLHF TRBV6-2/TRBV6-3 19 . TRBJ1-6
CASSHLPGGARETQYF TRBV28 16 TRBD2 TRBJ2-5
CASSLTTGESDYGYTF TRBV18 16 TRBD1 TRBJ1-2
CASSYGGRGYGYTF TRBV6-2/TRBV6-3 14 . TRBJ1-2
CASSQDFTSEGGGETQYF TRBV4-3 18 . TRBJ2-5
CAWTEGVGFLGQETRYF TRBV30 17 . TRBJ2-5
CASSRTRRAEAFF TRBV12-3/TRBV12-4 13 . TRBJ1-1
CAISQAGYGYGYTF TRBV10-3 14 . TRBJ1-2
CSAAPGLAVYEQYF TRBV20-1 14 TRBD2 TRBJ2-7
CATSIGGSVYEQYF TRBV15 14 . TRBJ2-7
CASSQKGLPPLLAGVQETQYF TRBV4-1 21 TRBD2 TRBJ2-5
CSVETGGRNTGELFF TRBV29-1 15 TRBD1 TRBJ2-2